This T cell receptor (beta chain) derives from a study of T cells in localized non-small cell lung cancer. TCRdb keeps only in-frame clones here, not all; method: immunoSEQ multiplex PCR. The sample includes about 62,000 clones, 75% to 85% of them seen just once. General study points: Heterogeneity is still possible, as just one tumor region was sequenced. Uninvolved adjacent lung showed higher T cell clonality than tumor. Detection in adjacent lung was observed for a median around 50 of the top 100 tumor clones.

V dropped 0 bases and J dropped 1; count of bases not matched to a gene: 4. CDR1 is SQVTM and CDR2 is ANQGSEA in the germline V gene. The CDR3 runs to 15 residues. A word on this clone: Its matching antigen is unknown.

J is TRBJ2-5 and V is TRBV29-1; 8 bases line up with TRBD1. The source of this sequence is a man aged 35 to 69 with stage II lung adenocarcinoma. Sequenced here: PBMCs, sampled before any cancer treatment. The CDR3 DNA reads TGCAGCGTTGAAGATCTAGGACAGGGCCAAGAGACCCAGTACTTC. Protein sequence: CSVEDLGQGQETQYF.